Sequencing of this TCR beta chain was carried out in a study of T cells in localized non-small cell lung cancer. V dropped 4 bases and J dropped 5; count of bases not matched to a gene: 9. Per the germline V gene, CDR1 is SGDLS and CDR2 is YYNGEE. The length of the CDR3 is 16 residues. The method was immunoSEQ multiplex PCR; TCRdb's version includes in-frame clones alone and lacks a portion of them. The sample lists 35,000 to 50,000 clones; 75% to 85% were seen once. The source material was PBMCs, sampled before any cancer treatment. The chain is built from TRBV9 and TRBJ2-1, with TRBD2 matching over 10 bases. This clonotype was obtained from a woman aged 40 to 75 with stage II squamous cell lung carcinoma. DNA of the CDR3: TGTGCCAGCAGCAGATGGGGAGCGGGAGGGAACAATGAGCAGTTCTTC. Translation: CASSRWGAGGNNEQFF.